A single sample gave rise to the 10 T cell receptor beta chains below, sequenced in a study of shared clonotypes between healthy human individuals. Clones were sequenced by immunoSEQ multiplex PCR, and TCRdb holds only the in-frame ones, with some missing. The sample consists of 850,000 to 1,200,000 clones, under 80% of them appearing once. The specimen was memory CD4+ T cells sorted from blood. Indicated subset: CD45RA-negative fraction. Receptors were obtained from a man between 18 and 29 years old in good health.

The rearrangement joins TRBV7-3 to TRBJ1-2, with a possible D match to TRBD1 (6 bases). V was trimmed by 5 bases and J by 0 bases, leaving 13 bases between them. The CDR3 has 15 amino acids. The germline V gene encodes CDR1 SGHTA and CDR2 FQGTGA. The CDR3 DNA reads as TGTGCCAGCAGCCCCCAGCAGGGGACTAACTATGGCTACACCTTC. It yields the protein CASSPQQGTNYGYTF. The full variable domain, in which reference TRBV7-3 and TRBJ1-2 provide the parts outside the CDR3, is GAGVSQTPSNKVTEKGKYVELRCDPISGHTALYWYRQSLGQGPEFLIYFQGTGAADDSGLPNDRFFAVRPEGSVSTLKIQRTERGDSAVYLCASSPQQGTNYGYTFGSGTRLTVV.

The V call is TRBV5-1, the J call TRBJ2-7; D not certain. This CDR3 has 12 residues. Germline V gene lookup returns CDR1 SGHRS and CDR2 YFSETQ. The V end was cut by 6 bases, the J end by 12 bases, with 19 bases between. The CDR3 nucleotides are TGCGCCAGCACTAGTAGGGTCCCGAGGCGGTACTTC. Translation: CASTSRVPRRYF.

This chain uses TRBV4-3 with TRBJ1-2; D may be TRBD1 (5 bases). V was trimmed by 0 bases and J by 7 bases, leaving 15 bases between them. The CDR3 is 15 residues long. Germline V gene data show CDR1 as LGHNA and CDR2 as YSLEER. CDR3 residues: CASSQDVGQGVGYTF. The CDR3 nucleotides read TGCGCCAGCAGCCAAGATGTGGGGCAGGGTGTTGGCTACACCTTC.

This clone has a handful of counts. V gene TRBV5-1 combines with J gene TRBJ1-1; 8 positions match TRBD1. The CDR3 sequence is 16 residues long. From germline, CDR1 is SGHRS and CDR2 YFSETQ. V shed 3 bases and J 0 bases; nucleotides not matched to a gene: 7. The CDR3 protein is CASSSPSTGVNTEAFF. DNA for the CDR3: TGCGCCAGCAGCTCGCCATCGACAGGGGTGAACACTGAAGCTTTCTTT.

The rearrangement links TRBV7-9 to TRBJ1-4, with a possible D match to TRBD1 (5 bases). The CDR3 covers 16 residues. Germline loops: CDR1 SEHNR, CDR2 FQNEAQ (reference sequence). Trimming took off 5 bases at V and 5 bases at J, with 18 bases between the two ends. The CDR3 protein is CASSPRRDGSNEKLFF. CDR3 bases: TGTGCCAGCAGCCCACGGAGGGACGGCTCAAATGAAAAACTGTTTTTT.

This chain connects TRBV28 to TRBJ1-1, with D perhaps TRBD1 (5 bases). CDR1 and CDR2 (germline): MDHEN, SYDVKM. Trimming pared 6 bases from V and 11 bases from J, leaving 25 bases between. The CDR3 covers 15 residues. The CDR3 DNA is TGTGCCAGCAGCACGCCCGGGACCTACAATAAAGGGGCTTTCTTT. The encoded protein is CASSTPGTYNKGAFF.

The DNA for the CDR3 is TGTGCCACCAGCATGGGGGAGGGTCTCAGGCGAGCTTTCTTT. It specifies CATSMGEGLRRAFF. This chain uses TRBV15 with TRBJ1-1; possible D gene TRBD1, 5 bases. Trimming pared 4 bases from V and 10 bases from J, leaving 19 bases between. The germline V gene has CDR1 LNHNV and CDR2 YYDKDF (reference sequence). CDR3 length equals 14 residues.

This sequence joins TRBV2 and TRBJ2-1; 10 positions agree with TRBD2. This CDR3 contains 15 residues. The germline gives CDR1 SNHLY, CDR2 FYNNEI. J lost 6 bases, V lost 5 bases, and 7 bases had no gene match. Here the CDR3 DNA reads TGTGCCAGCAGTCTTCTGGCTAGCGGGGGCAATGAGCAGTTCTTC. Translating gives CASSLLASGGNEQFF.

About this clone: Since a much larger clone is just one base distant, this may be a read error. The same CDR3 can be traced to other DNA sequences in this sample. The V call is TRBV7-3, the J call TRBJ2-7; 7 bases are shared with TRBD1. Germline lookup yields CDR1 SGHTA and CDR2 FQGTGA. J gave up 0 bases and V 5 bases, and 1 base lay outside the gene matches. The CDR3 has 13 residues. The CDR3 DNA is TGTGCCAGCAGCCGGGACAGCTCCTACGAGCAGTACTTC. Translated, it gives CASSRDSSYEQYF.

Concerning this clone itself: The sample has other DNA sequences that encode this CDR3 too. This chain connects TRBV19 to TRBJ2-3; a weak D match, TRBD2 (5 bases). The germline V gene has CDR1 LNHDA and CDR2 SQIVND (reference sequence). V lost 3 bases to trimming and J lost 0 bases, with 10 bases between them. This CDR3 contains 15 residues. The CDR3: CASSIRGTSTDTQYF. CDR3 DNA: TGTGCCAGTAGTATCCGGGGAACTAGCACAGATACGCAGTATTTT.